This T cell receptor (beta chain) was captured by sequencing in a study of T-cell reconstitution after alpha-beta-depleted transplantation in children. This clonotype was recorded at least ten times. Using unique molecular identifiers, the investigators prepared the TCRbeta library. Via MiXCR, TCRdb re-called the PCR reads, giving one row per CDR3 protein. The sample comprises under 850,000 distinct CDR3 sequences, under 15% of which are singletons, and 0.75% to 0.85% rests with the top ten. The sequence derives from a girl aged 2-10 years with congenital amegakaryocytic thrombocytopenia, due to receive a stem cell transplant. The sequencing used PBMCs, collected before TCRalphabeta/CD19-depleted stem cell transplant.

This chain's CDR3 is CSVAPGQIPQGELFF. The CDR3 bases are TGCAGCGTGGCCCCGGGACAGATCCCGCAAGGGGAGCTGTTTTTT. The chain couples TRBV29-1 to TRBJ2-2, with 7 positions matching TRBD1. The V segment lost 6 bases and the J segment 8 bases; nucleotides outside the gene matches: 15. Germline V lookup: CDR1 SQVTM, CDR2 ANQGSEA. This CDR3 has 15 amino acids.